A selection of T cell receptor beta chains follows, all from one sample in a study of CD8+ T cells in alopecia areata. The data were produced by immunoSEQ multiplex PCR, yet TCRdb's version contains in-frame clones alone and is incomplete. This repertoire shows hundreds of thousands of clones, 60% found once; its top ten account for 0.9% to 0.95%. Sequenced here: CD4+ T cells sorted from blood, sampled around week 54, from a patient treated with tofacitinib. The receptor set was obtained from a human donor with alopecia areata. The CDR3 runs from the conserved cysteine through the conserved F or W. A D gene is named only where the DNA matches it firmly. Clone sizes are given selectively: once, few, many, or a class where the clone is expanded.

- TRBJ2-3 TRBV29-1 once TGCAGCGTTGTTAGACAGACAAGCACAGATACACAGTATTTT CSVVRQTSTDTQYF
- TRBJ2-7 TRBV30 - TGTGCCGGGTCTACGTTTTATCAGCAGTACTTC CAGSTFYQQYF
- TRBJ2-7 TRBV25-1 - TGTGCCAGCAGTGAATCCTGGGGTGGCAGGGGCGAGCAGTACTTC CASSESWGGRGEQYF
TRBD1 TRBJ1-1 TRBV30 - TGTGCCTGGAGTGTACGACTTCTGTGGGGACAGGGGTTCAACACTGAAGCTTTCTTT CAWSVRLLWGQGFNTEAFF
- TRBJ2-7 TRBV6-5 - TGTGCCAGCAGTTACTCGCAGGGGAGCGAGCAGTACTTC CASSYSQGSEQYF
- TRBJ2-5 TRBV10-3 - TGTGCCATCAGTGAGTCCGAGGAGACCCAGTACTTC CAISESEETQYF
- TRBJ2-2 TRBV5-1 - TGCGCCAGCAGCTTGTCTTCCTGGAACACCGGGGAGCTGTTTTTT CASSLSSWNTGELFF
TRBD1 TRBJ2-5 TRBV27 - TGTGCCAGCAGCACGACCGGGACAGACCAAGAGACCCAGTACTTC CASSTTGTDQETQYF
TRBD1 TRBJ2-2 TRBV7-2 - TGTGCCAGCAGCTTAGTCCCACAGGGGGCCGGGGAGCTGTTTTTT CASSLVPQGAGELFF
TRBD1 TRBJ1-2 TRBV9 - TGTGCCAGCAGCGTAGTTACAGGGGACTATGGCTACACCTTC CASSVVTGDYGYTF
- TRBJ1-1 TRBV7-2 - TGTGCCAGCAGCCCCCGCCGGCAGGGACGACTGATGAACACTGAAGCTTTCTTT CASSPRRQGRLMNTEAFF
- TRBJ2-6 TRBV29-1 few TGCAGCGTTGGTAGTAACTCTGGGGCCAACGTCCTGACTTTC CSVGSNSGANVLTF
- TRBJ2-7 TRBV15 - TGTGCCACCAGTCAGCAGGGGACCTACGAGCAGTACTTC CATSQQGTYEQYF
- TRBJ1-4 TRBV30 - TGTGCCTGGAGTGTACGTCGACTTGCAACTAATGAAAAACTGTTTTTT CAWSVRRLATNEKLFF
- TRBJ1-5 TRBV30 once TGTGCCTGGAGTGTAGGTCGGAGGGGCGATCAGCCCCAGCATTTT CAWSVGRRGDQPQHF
TRBD2 TRBJ2-1 TRBV29-1 - TGCAGCGTCCTACCCGGGACTAGCGGGGTATACAATGAGCAGTTCTTC CSVLPGTSGVYNEQFF
- TRBJ1-3 TRBV30 once TGTGCCTGGAGTGTGGCTACCAGCTCTGGAAACACCATATATTTT CAWSVATSSGNTIYF
- TRBJ2-3 TRBV29-1 - TGCAGCGTTGCCGGCAGGGGCACAGATACGCAGTATTTT CSVAGRGTDTQYF